This T cell receptor (beta chain) was observed in a study of blood T cell repertoires in COVID-19. Overall study: COVID-19 samples from acute and convalescent phases originated in the United States, Italy and Spain. PBMCs, B-cell-depleted T cells, or T cells provided the cDNA or gDNA that made up the material.

The ends lost 3 bases at V and 5 bases at J; junction bases unmatched: 7. This CDR3 region has 14 residues. The V gene's germline CDR1 is SGHAT and CDR2 FQNNGV. As processed by the authors: Counts of nucleated cells, estimated from reference gene primer amplification, were obtained. Here immunoSEQ multiplex PCR was the method, and the copy in TCRdb shows in-frame clones only, minus some. That table is the source of V, J and clone size, and D and trimming were worked out from the DNA. Of 150,000 or so clones in the sample, approximately 90% are singletons; the top ten hold around a tenth. The TCR sequence derives from a man between 45 and 60 years old with acute or convalescent COVID-19. The sequenced sample was peripheral blood. This chain uses TRBV11-2 with TRBJ2-7; TRBD1 agrees at 7 bases. As DNA, the CDR3 is TGTGCCAGCAGCTTCACCTCAGGGGGAAACGAGCAGTACTTC. Translating it yields CASSFTSGGNEQYF.